These 2 T cell receptor beta chains originate from one sample sequenced in a study of T cells in Graves' hyperthyroidism and ophthalmopathy. RNA transcripts provided the source from which TCR beta CDR3 regions were amplified. During a first-round RT-PCR of the TCR CDR3, the HTBI primer set was used. MiXCR was run by TCRdb on the multiplex PCR reads, yielding one entry per CDR3 protein. The sample has hundreds of thousands of distinct CDR3 sequences, around 38% seen once; the top ten hold approximately 10%. Sample: blood. These receptors all stem from a man aged 18 to 30 with Graves' hyperthyroidism.

This clonotype was counted between two and nine times. This sequence joins TRBV5-1 and TRBJ2-7, with a tentative D call TRBD1 (6 bases). V was pared by 3 bases and J by 5 bases, with 18 bases between. This CDR3 has 15 amino acids. CDR1 and CDR2 (germline): SGHRS, YFSETQ. The CDR3 DNA reads as TGCGCCAGCAGCTCACGGCCACGACAGGCTGACGAGCAGTACTTC. Its protein product is CASSSRPRQADEQYF. Combining the CDR3 with reference TRBV5-1 and TRBJ2-7 gives the whole variable domain KAGVTQTPRYLIKTRGQQVTLSCSPISGHRSVSWYQQTPGQGLQFLFEYFSETQRNKGNFPGRFSGRQFSNSRSEMNVSTLELGDSALYLCASSSRPRQADEQYFGPGTRLTVT.

To note about this clonotype: This may come from a read error, since a much larger clone is one base off. The chain has TRBV7-8 and TRBJ1-2; 9 bases are a match to TRBD1. The CDR3 has 15 amino acids. J was trimmed by 0 bases and V by 5 bases; bases with no gene match: 4. CDR1 and CDR2 from the germline V gene are SGHVS and FQNEAQ. This CDR3 is CASSPGTGTNYGYTF. The CDR3 DNA is TGTGCCAGCAGCCCCGGGACAGGGACTAACTATGGCTACACCTTC.